One sample yielded the 21 T cell receptor beta chains listed below, sequenced in a study of blood T cell repertoires in COVID-19. Sequencing was performed with immunoSEQ multiplex PCR; in TCRdb, only in-frame clones are kept and a portion is missing. Of about 320,000 clones listed, roughly 89% are singletons. The sequenced sample consisted of PBMCs or T cells enriched from blood (not recorded which). The receptor set was obtained from a man in his sixties who had recovered from COVID-19.

The gene calls are TRBV7-2 and TRBJ1-2, with a possible D match to TRBD1 (6 bases). In germline, CDR1 is SGHTA, CDR2 FQGNSA. This CDR3 comprises 13 residues. The ends were cut back, 1 base at V and 6 bases at J, with 9 bases in the middle. This chain's CDR3 is CASSLDQGHGYTF. CDR3 sequence (DNA): TGTGCCAGCAGCTTAGACCAGGGGCATGGCTACACCTTC.

The chain has TRBV9 and TRBJ2-5; TRBD2 is a possible D gene (6 bases). Trimming removed 5 bases from V and 0 bases from J, with 17 bases in between. Per germline, CDR1 SGDLS and CDR2 YYNGEE. This CDR3 spans 16 amino acids. The CDR3 nucleotides are TGTGCCAGCAGGGATCTAGCGTTTAGGGACCAAGAGACCCAGTACTTC. Translated, it gives CASRDLAFRDQETQYF.

The V and J genes are TRBV19 and TRBJ1-1; 11 bases are shared with TRBD1. The CDR3 runs to 15 residues. V lost 6 bases to trimming and J lost 3 bases; unmatched junction nucleotides: 6. The V gene's germline CDR1 is LNHDA and CDR2 SQIVND (reference sequence). The CDR3 DNA reads as TGTGCCAGTAGCGGACAGGGGGCGCGGGACACTGAAGCTTTCTTT. Translating it yields CASSGQGARDTEAFF.

The V and J genes are TRBV19 and TRBJ1-2, with no clear D. Trimming cost V 5 bases and J 2 bases, with 9 bases left between them. The length of the CDR3 is 13 residues. The germline V gene has CDR1 LNHDA and CDR2 SQIVND (reference sequence). The DNA of the CDR3 is TGTGCCAGTAGTGTGCTAGAAAACTATGGCTACACCTTC. It yields the protein CASSVLENYGYTF.

V and J are TRBV6-5 and TRBJ2-7, with TRBD1 as a possible D gene (6 bases). V lost 2 bases and J lost 7, with 12 bases in between. The length of the CDR3 is 13 residues. The germline gives CDR1 MNHEY, CDR2 SVGAGI. The CDR3 spells CASSYVQGQEQYF. DNA for the CDR3: TGTGCCAGCAGTTACGTGCAGGGACAAGAGCAGTACTTC.

This sequence joins TRBV15 and TRBJ2-1; 9 nucleotides agree with TRBD2. The CDR3 runs to 18 residues. Trimming removed 0 bases from V and 8 bases from J; junction bases left unmatched: 14. Germline CDR1 reads LNHNV; CDR2 reads YYDKDF (reference sequence). CDR3 bases: TGTGCCACCAGCAGAGATGCACTAGCGGGCGCGAGGTGGGATGAGCAGTTCTTC. Encoded protein: CATSRDALAGARWDEQFF.

The rearrangement links TRBV4-1 to TRBJ1-2; unclear D gene. The CDR3 spans 14 residues. Trimming left V 0 bases short and J 2 bases short, with 7 bases between. The germline V gene has CDR1 MGHRA and CDR2 YSYEKL. DNA for the CDR3: TGCGCCAGCAGCCAAGAAGTACAGAACTATGGCTACACCTTC. It is translated as CASSQEVQNYGYTF.

This rearrangement joins TRBV3-1 (or the pseudogene TRBV3-2) to TRBJ2-7; tentatively, D is TRBD1 (5 bases). Germline V gives CDR1 LGHDT, CDR2 YNNKEL (reference sequence). This CDR3 has 15 amino acids. Trimming removed 4 bases from V and 3 bases from J, with 16 bases in between. The CDR3: CASSLLAGNHYEQYF. DNA of the CDR3: TGTGCCAGCAGCCTCCTGGCAGGGAATCACTACGAGCAGTACTTC.

There are a few counts of this clone. This sample includes further DNA sequences coding for the same CDR3. For the CDR3, the DNA is TGTGCCATCAGTGAAGGACAGGGAGGCTACACCTTC. Encoded protein: CAISEGQGGYTF. The J gene is TRBJ1-2, the V gene TRBV10-3, with 8 positions matching TRBD1. Germline CDR1 is ENHRY and CDR2 is SYGVKD. CDR3 length equals 12 residues. V lost 3 bases to trimming and J lost 8 bases; unmatched junction nucleotides: 2.

The chain uses TRBV29-1 and TRBJ2-3; 8 bases agree with TRBD1. This CDR3 comprises 14 residues. Germline lookup yields CDR1 SQVTM and CDR2 ANQGSEA. Trimming cost V 7 bases and J 4 bases; bases outside gene matches: 10. CDR3 sequence (DNA): TGCAGCGCCAGACAGGGGCTAGGGGCAGATACGCAGTATTTT. This translates into CSARQGLGADTQYF.

This chain connects TRBV24-1 to TRBJ1-4; D perhaps matches TRBD1 (5 bases). Trimming removed 4 bases from V and 0 bases from J, with 23 bases in between. The germline V gene has CDR1 KGHDR and CDR2 SFDVKD. CDR3 length: 20 amino acids. The CDR3 DNA reads TGTGCCACCAGTGACGAGTTCGGGGGAGGTAGACGGGCAACTAATGAAAAACTGTTTTTT. Translating gives CATSDEFGGGRRATNEKLFF.

CDR3 coding DNA: TGTGCCAGCAGTGTACAGGGGGGTGAATACGAGCAGTACTTC. Translation gives CASSVQGGEYEQYF. The V and J genes are TRBV7-3 and TRBJ2-7; 8 bases match TRBD1. This CDR3 region has 14 residues. Unmatched junction bases numbered 8, after V lost 6 bases and J lost 4 bases. CDR1 is SGHTA, CDR2 FQGTGA, per germline.

The chain couples TRBV6-5 to TRBJ1-2; the match to TRBD1 covers 8 bases. The V and J ends lost 5 bases and 6 bases, in that order; junction bases with no gene match: 11. The germline gives CDR1 MNHEY, CDR2 SVGAGI. CDR3 size: 15 residues. CDR3 protein: CASSRTGSSLDGYTF. The CDR3 DNA reads TGTGCCAGCAGTCGGACAGGGTCTTCCCTCGATGGCTACACCTTC.

The V gene is TRBV5-1, the J gene TRBJ2-7; 8 nucleotides agree with TRBD2. With 0 bases clipped from V and 1 base from J, the junction kept 6 bases outside the gene matches. Germline V gene sequence: CDR1 SGHRS, CDR2 YFSETQ. The CDR3 totals 16 residues. The CDR3 nucleotides are TGCGCCAGCAGCTTGGTTGTAGCGGGGTCGTCCTACGAGCAGTACTTC. Its translation is CASSLVVAGSSYEQYF.

The chain employs TRBV4-2 and TRBJ2-1, with TRBD2 matching over 9 bases. Trimming took 1 base from V and 5 from J; bases not matched to a gene: 3. The CDR3 has 15 residues. Germline V gives CDR1 LGHNA, CDR2 YNFKEQ. CDR3: CASSQGTSEDNEQFF. The CDR3 nucleotides are TGTGCCAGCAGCCAAGGGACTAGCGAGGACAATGAGCAGTTCTTC.

The chain employs TRBV19 and TRBJ1-1, with no clear D. The CDR3 contains 13 residues. The ends were cut back, 7 bases at V and 1 base at J, with 10 bases in the middle. Germline CDR1 and CDR2: LNHDA and SQIVND (reference sequence). The CDR3: CASNNRENTEAFF. The DNA of the CDR3 is TGTGCCAGTAACAACAGAGAGAACACTGAAGCTTTCTTT.

The CDR3 sequence: CASSGGVSTEAFF. In DNA form, the CDR3 reads TGTGCCAGCTCCGGGGGGGTGAGCACTGAAGCTTTCTTT. The genes are TRBV28 and TRBJ1-1; tentatively, D is TRBD1 (5 bases). V dropped 8 bases and J dropped 4 bases, with 14 bases sitting between them. The V gene's germline CDR1 is MDHEN and CDR2 SYDVKM. The CDR3 covers 13 residues.

The chain joins TRBV25-1 to TRBJ2-3; TRBD1 might be the D (6 bases). This CDR3 is 12 amino acids long. Germline values: CDR1 MGHDK, CDR2 SYGVNS. V was trimmed by 8 bases and J by 4 bases, leaving 10 bases between them. CDR3 sequence reads: CASGSGADTQYF. The CDR3 nucleotides read TGTGCCAGCGGATCAGGGGCAGATACGCAGTATTTT.

The rearrangement joins TRBV28 to TRBJ1-2; D remains ambiguous. The V gene lost 1 base and the J gene lost 3 bases, with 12 bases spanning the gap. This CDR3 comprises 15 residues. The germline CDR1 and CDR2 sequences are MDHEN and SYDVKM. The CDR3 is CASSLYDPGDYGYTF. CDR3 in DNA: TGTGCCAGCAGTTTATACGACCCCGGGGACTATGGCTACACCTTC.

This rearrangement joins TRBV10-1 to TRBJ2-1; D is possibly TRBD1 (6 bases). Deletions cut 6 bases from V and 6 bases from J, with 18 bases between. The CDR3 totals 15 residues. CDR1 is WNHNN, CDR2 SYGVQD, per germline (reference sequence). The CDR3 protein is CASSAVIQGSNEQFF. CDR3 bases: TGCGCCAGCAGCGCCGTCATACAGGGTTCCAATGAGCAGTTCTTC.

This clone showed up just a few times. The rearrangement links TRBV5-1 to TRBJ1-6, with unresolved D. This CDR3 has 17 residues. Trimming removed 0 bases from V and 0 bases from J, with 10 bases in between. Germline lookup yields CDR1 SGHRS and CDR2 YFSETQ. CDR3 region: CASSLDYTRSYNSPLHF. The CDR3 DNA sequence: TGCGCCAGCAGCTTGGACTATACACGCTCCTATAATTCACCCCTCCACTTT.